The following is a T cell receptor (beta chain) sequence with its context. Under the authors' procedure: Amplified reference gene primers provided the basis for estimating nucleated cell counts. Measured with immunoSEQ multiplex PCR; TCRdb has only the in-frame clones, and not every one. V and J calls plus clone size are reproduced from that table; the DNA served to infer D and trimming. The data contain roughly 250,000 clones, around 81% of them singletons. The CDR3 is made up of 13 amino acids. With 7 bases clipped from V and 4 bases from J, the junction kept 6 bases outside the gene matches. The germline CDR1 and CDR2 sequences are ENHRY and SYGVKD. The sample comes from a study of blood T cell repertoires in COVID-19. Overall study context: Sites across the United States, Italy and Spain contributed samples from acute and convalescent COVID-19. Sample material is recorded as cDNA or gDNA derived from T cells, B-cell-depleted T cells, or PBMCs.

This TCR came from an older woman with active or convalescent COVID-19. The sequenced sample was peripheral blood. The genes are TRBV10-3 and TRBJ2-5, with 7 bases lining up with TRBD1. This chain's CDR3 is CAIKEQGRETQYF. CDR3 in DNA: TGTGCCATCAAGGAACAGGGGAGAGAGACCCAGTACTTC.